This section outlines one TCR beta chain sequence together with its context. Distinct nucleotide sequences in the sample also encode this CDR3. Clones were read by immunoSEQ multiplex PCR, and TCRdb kept only the in-frame ones, dropping some. Seen here are roughly 56,000 clones, about 82% observed once, and the top ten hold over 20%. CDR3 length equals 14 residues. The germline V gene encodes CDR1 MNHEY and CDR2 SVGAGI. V lost 2 bases and J lost 4, with 11 bases in between. Time point specified: pretreatment peripheral blood. The study enrolled patients with locally advanced or metastatic urothelial carcinoma. Each patient gave between 1 and 8 samples, pretreatment and on-treatment. This sample is drawn from a study of PD-L1 blockade in urothelial cancer.

The source material was PBMCs, sampled around atezolizumab (anti-PD-L1) treatment. This clonotype originated in a man aged 55-75 years with urothelial cancer. The chain recombines TRBV6-5 with TRBJ1-2, with D perhaps TRBD1 (5 bases). The CDR3, as DNA: TGTGCCAGCAGTTACAGCGGGGGTGGCTATGGCTACACCTTC. It translates to CASSYSGGGYGYTF.